This is a list of T cell receptor beta chains from one sample in a study of shared clonotypes between healthy human individuals. This table comes from immunoSEQ multiplex PCR, and its TCRdb copy is limited to in-frame clones, with some not included. The sample has about 980,000 clones, approximately 80% seen once. The sample comprised memory CD4+ T cells sorted from blood. All receptors come from a man aged 18 to 29 in good health. Each CDR3 is given with its conserved first and last residue. Fields, in order: D gene, J gene, V gene, clone size, CDR3 DNA, CDR3 protein. D genes are given only for firm matches. Clone sizes are given selectively: once, few, many, or a class where the clone is expanded.

NA,TRBJ1-1,TRBV2,NA,TGTGCCAGCAGCCCGACGGGAATGAACACTGAAGCTTTCTTT,CASSPTGMNTEAFF
NA,TRBJ2-5,TRBV7-2,NA,TGTGCCAGCAGCCCAAGACAGGTGATAGAGACCCAGTACTTC,CASSPRQVIETQYF
NA,TRBJ1-6,TRBV18,few,TGTGCCAGCTCACCACCGACGAGGGACCTTATCCACTTT,CASSPPTRDLIHF
TRBD2,TRBJ2-2,TRBV7-9,NA,TGTGCCAGCAAAACTAGCGGGAGCGGTGGCACCGGGGAGCTGTTTTTT,CASKTSGSGGTGELFF
NA,TRBJ1-6,TRBV19,NA,TGTGCCAGTAGCAAACTCCGGGACACCAATAATTCACCCCTCCACTTT,CASSKLRDTNNSPLHF
NA,TRBJ2-3,TRBV7-9,NA,TGTGCCAGCAGCTTAGTAAGAGGAGGGGATACGCAGTATTTT,CASSLVRGGDTQYF
TRBD1,TRBJ2-7,TRBV7-9,many,TGTGCCAGCAGCTTAGGATCCGGGACAGGAGAAGAGCAGTACTTC,CASSLGSGTGEEQYF
NA,TRBJ1-5,TRBV28,NA,TGTGCCAGCACCCTGCGATGGGGGGTCCCCGATCAGCCCCAGCATTTT,CASTLRWGVPDQPQHF
NA,TRBJ1-1,TRBV2,NA,TGTGCCAGCAGTGAATATGGGGAGAGGAACACTGAAGCTTTCTTT,CASSEYGERNTEAFF
NA,TRBJ1-4,TRBV7-2,many,TGTGCCAGCAGCTTCGGTCCGGGTGAAAAACTGTTTTTT,CASSFGPGEKLFF
TRBD2,TRBJ2-7,TRBV30,NA,TGTGCCTGGAAACTAGCGGGGGGGCTCGAGCAGTACTTC,CAWKLAGGLEQYF
TRBD1,TRBJ2-5,TRBV11-3,NA,TGTGCCAGCAGCTCAGGACAGGGGGTAGAGACCCAGTACTTC,CASSSGQGVETQYF
TRBD1,TRBJ1-2,TRBV4-1,few,TGCGCCAGCAGCCAGGATCAGGGGGCCGGGGGCTACACCTTC,CASSQDQGAGGYTF
TRBD1,TRBJ2-7,TRBV18,NA,TGTGCCAGCTCGGCACAGGGGGGCCCCAACGAGCAGTACTTC,CASSAQGGPNEQYF
TRBD2,TRBJ2-7,TRBV6-6,NA,TGTGCCAGCAGCCCCGGACTAGCGGCCCTCTGGCAGTACTTC,CASSPGLAALWQYF
NA,TRBJ1-3,TRBV5-1,NA,TGCGCCAGCAGCCGCCGGACCCCGGACTCTGGAAACACCATATATTTT,CASSRRTPDSGNTIYF
TRBD1,TRBJ1-1,TRBV19,NA,TGTGCCAGTACCGGACAGGGGTTGGCTGAAGCTTTCTTT,CASTGQGLAEAFF
TRBD1,TRBJ1-2,TRBV6-1,few,TGTGCCAGCAGTGAACCCCAGGGGGGGGTATATGGCTACACCTTC,CASSEPQGGVYGYTF
NA,TRBJ1-5,TRBV7-9,NA,TGTGCCAGCAGCTTAGCGTTCGGGGATCAGCCCCAGCATTTT,CASSLAFGDQPQHF
NA,TRBJ1-5,TRBV1,NA,TGCACCAGCAGCCTTTTATATCAACAGGACAATCAGCCCCAGCATTTT,CTSSLLYQQDNQPQHF
TRBD2,TRBJ2-1,TRBV11-2,once,TGTGCCAGCAGCTTTACTAGCGGGGGGAACAATGAGCAGTTCTTC,CASSFTSGGNNEQFF
NA,TRBJ1-3,TRBV18,NA,TGTGCCAGCTCACCTGGAGTTTTAACTAGAAACACCATATATTTT,CASSPGVLTRNTIYF
NA,TRBJ2-7,TRBV5-4,NA,TGTGCCAGCAGCTTGGAAGCGGTCACCTACGAGCAGTACTTC,CASSLEAVTYEQYF
NA,TRBJ1-1,TRBV6-5,NA,TGTGCCAGCACCCCCCAGAGGGGGGAGAACACTGAAGCTTTCTTT,CASTPQRGENTEAFF
TRBD1,TRBJ1-2,TRBV2,NA,TGTGCCAGCAGCCCGGGACAGGGGTTCTATGGCTACACCTTC,CASSPGQGFYGYTF
NA,TRBJ1-2,TRBV2,few,TGTGCCAGCAGTGTGGCAGGGGAGGGGGATGGCTACACCTTC,CASSVAGEGDGYTF
NA,TRBJ2-7,TRBV29-1,once,TGCAGCGTCCTGGGGGCGGAGACCTACGAGCAGTACTTC,CSVLGAETYEQYF
TRBD2,TRBJ2-7,TRBV4-2,NA,TGTGCCAGCAGCCTGTCAACTAGCGGGGGGACCGGCGAGCAGTACTTC,CASSLSTSGGTGEQYF
NA,TRBJ1-6,TRBV15,NA,TGTGCCACCTTACCGGGACACGCGAATTCACCCCTCCACTTT,CATLPGHANSPLHF
TRBD1,TRBJ1-1,TRBV30,many,TGTGCCTGGAGCCACCTAGGACAGGGGAACACTGAAGCTTTCTTT,CAWSHLGQGNTEAFF
NA,TRBJ1-2,TRBV11-2,NA,TGTGCCAGCAGCCGAAACGCCGGACAGAACTATGGCTACACCTTC,CASSRNAGQNYGYTF
NA,TRBJ2-6,TRBV6-4,NA,TGTGCCAGCAGTGTTGGCTCTGGGGCCAACGTCCTGACTTTC,CASSVGSGANVLTF
NA,TRBJ1-2,TRBV5-8,few,TGTGCCAGCAGCTTCGGCCAGGGGAGCTATGGCTACACCTTC,CASSFGQGSYGYTF
NA,TRBJ2-3,TRBV11-2,NA,TGTGCCAGCAGCTTAGCCAGACTAACAGATACGCAGTATTTT,CASSLARLTDTQYF
TRBD2,TRBJ2-7,TRBV4-3,NA,TGCGCCAGCAGCCACAATAGCGGGAGGGTGTACGAGCAGTACTTC,CASSHNSGRVYEQYF
NA,TRBJ2-5,TRBV29-1,NA,TGCAGCGTTGAAGATGTAGCGGTCGGGGAGACCCAGTACTTC,CSVEDVAVGETQYF